This T cell receptor beta chain was sequenced during a study of cytomegalovirus exposure and HLA in healthy donors. V lost 5 bases to trimming and J lost 2 bases; unmatched junction nucleotides: 4. This CDR3 contains 17 residues. In germline, CDR1 is LNHDA, CDR2 SQIVND (reference sequence). PCR involved 60 Vbeta and 13 Jbeta primers. Only in-frame clones appear in the TCRdb table, and some are missing; sequencing was by immunoSEQ multiplex PCR. The sample yields some 180,000 clones, around 84% seen once. This chain links TRBV19 with TRBJ2-6, with 12 nucleotides matching TRBD2. Material: PBMCs. The receptor's source is a man in his forties or fifties in good health and CMV-seropositive. The CDR3 region is CASSPLAGGPGANVLTF. In DNA, the CDR3 is TGTGCCAGTAGTCCACTAGCGGGAGGTCCTGGGGCCAACGTCCTGACTTTC.